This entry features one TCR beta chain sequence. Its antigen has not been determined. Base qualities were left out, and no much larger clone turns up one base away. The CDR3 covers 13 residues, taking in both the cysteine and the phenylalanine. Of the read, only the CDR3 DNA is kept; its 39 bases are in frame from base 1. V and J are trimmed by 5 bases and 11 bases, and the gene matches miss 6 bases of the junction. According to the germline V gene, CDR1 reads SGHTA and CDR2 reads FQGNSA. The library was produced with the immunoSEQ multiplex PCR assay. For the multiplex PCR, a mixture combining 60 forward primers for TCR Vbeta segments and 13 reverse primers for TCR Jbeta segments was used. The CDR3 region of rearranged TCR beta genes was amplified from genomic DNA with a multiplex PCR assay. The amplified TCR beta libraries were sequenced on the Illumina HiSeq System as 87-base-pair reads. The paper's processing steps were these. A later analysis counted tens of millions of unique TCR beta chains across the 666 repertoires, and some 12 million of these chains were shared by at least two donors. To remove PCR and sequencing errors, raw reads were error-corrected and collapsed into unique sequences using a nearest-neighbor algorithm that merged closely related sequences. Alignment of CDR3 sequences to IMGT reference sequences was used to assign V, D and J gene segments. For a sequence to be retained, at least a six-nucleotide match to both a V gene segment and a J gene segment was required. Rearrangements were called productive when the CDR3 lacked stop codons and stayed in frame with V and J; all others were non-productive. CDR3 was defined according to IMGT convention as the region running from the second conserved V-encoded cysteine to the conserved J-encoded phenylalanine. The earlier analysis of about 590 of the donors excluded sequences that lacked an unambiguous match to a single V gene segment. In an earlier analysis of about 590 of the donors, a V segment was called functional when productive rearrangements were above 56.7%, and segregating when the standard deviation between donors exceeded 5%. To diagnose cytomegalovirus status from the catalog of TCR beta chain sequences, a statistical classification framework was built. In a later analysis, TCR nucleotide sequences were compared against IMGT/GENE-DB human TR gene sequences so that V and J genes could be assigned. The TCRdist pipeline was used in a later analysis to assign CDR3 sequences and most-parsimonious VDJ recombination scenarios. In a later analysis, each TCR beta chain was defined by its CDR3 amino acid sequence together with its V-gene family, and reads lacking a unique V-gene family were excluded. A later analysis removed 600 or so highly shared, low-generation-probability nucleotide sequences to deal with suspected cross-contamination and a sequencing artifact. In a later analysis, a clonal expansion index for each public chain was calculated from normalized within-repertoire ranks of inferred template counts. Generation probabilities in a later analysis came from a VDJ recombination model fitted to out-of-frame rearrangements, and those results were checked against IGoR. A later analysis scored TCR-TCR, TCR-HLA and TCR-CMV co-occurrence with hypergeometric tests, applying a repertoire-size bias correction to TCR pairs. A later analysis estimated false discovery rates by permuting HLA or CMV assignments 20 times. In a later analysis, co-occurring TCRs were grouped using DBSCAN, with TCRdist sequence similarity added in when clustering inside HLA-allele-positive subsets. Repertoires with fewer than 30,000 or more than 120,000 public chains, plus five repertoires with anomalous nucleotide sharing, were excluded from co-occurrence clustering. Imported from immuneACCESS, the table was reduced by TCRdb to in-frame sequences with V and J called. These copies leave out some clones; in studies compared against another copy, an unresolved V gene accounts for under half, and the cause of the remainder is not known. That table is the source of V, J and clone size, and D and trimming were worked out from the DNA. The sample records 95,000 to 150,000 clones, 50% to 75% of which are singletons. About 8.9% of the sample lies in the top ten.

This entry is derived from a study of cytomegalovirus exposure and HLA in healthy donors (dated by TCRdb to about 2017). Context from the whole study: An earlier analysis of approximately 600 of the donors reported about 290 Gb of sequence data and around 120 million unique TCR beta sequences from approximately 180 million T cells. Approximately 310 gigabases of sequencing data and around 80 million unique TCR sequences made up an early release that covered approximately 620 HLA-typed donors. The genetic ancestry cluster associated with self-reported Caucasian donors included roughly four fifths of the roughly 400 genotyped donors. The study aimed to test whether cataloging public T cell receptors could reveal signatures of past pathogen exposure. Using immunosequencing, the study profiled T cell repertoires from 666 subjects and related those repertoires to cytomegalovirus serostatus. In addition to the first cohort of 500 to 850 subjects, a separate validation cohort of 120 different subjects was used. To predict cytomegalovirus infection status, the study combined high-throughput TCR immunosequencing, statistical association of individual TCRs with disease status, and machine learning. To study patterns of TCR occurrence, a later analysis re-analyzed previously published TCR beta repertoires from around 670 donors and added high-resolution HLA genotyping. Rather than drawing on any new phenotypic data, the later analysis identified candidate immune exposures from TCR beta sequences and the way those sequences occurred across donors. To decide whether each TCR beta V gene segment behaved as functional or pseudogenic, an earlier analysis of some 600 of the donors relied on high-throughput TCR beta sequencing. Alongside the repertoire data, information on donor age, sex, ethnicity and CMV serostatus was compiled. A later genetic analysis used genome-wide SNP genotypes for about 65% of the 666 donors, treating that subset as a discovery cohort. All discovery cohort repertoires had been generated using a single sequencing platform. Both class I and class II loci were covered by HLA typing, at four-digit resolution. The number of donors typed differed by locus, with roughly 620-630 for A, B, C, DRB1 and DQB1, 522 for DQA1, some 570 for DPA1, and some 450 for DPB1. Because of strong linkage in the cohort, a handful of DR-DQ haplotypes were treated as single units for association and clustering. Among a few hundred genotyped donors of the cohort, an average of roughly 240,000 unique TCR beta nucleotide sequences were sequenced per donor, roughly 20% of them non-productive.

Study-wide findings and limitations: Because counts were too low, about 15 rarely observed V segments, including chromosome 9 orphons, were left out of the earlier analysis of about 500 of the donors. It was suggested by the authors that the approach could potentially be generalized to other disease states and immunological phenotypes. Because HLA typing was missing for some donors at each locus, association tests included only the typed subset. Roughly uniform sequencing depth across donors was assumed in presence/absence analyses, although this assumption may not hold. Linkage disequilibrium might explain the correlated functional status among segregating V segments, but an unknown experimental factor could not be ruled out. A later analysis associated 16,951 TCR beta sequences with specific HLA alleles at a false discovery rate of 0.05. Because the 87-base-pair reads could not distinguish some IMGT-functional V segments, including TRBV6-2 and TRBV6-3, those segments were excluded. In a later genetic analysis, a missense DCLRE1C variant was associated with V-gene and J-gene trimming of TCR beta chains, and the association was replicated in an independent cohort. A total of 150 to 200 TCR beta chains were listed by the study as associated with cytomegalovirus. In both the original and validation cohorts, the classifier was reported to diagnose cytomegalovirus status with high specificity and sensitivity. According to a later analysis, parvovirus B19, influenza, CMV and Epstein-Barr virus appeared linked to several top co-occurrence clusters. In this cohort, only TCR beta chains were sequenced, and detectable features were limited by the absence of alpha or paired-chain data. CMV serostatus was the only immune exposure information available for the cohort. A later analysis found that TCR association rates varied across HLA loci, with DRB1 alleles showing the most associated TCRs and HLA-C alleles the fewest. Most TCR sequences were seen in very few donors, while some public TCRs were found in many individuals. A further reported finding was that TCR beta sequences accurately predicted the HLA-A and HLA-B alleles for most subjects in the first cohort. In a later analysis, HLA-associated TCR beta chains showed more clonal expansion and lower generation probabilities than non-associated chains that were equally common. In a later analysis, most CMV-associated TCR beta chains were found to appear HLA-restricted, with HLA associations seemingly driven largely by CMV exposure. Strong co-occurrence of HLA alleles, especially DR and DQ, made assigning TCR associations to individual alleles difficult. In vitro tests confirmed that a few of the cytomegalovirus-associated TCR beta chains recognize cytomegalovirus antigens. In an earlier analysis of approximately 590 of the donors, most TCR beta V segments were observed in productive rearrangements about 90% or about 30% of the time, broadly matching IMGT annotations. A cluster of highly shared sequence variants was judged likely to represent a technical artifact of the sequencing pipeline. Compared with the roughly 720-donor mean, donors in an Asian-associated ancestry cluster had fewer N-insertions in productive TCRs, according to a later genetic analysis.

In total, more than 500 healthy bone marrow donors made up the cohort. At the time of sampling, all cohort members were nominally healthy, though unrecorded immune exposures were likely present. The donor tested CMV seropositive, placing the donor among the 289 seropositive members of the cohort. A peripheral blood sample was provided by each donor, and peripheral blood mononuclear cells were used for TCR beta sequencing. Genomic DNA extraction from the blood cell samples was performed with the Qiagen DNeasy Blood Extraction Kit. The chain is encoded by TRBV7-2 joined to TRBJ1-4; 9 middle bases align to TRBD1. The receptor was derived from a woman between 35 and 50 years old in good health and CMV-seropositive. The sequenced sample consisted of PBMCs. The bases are TGTGCCAGCAGCCAGAGACAGGGGGGGAAACTGTTTTTT. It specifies CASSQRQGGKLFF.